This is a list of T cell receptor beta chains from one sample in a study of cytomegalovirus exposure and HLA in healthy donors. The repertoire was sequenced with immunoSEQ multiplex PCR; TCRdb's copy has only in-frame clones and lacks some. The repertoire holds 150,000 to 200,000 clones, with 80% to 90% as singletons. Sequenced input: PBMCs. Receptors were obtained from a man younger than 35 in good health and CMV-seropositive. The CDR3 runs from the conserved cysteine through the conserved F or W. D genes are given only for firm matches. The listing skips clone size in some rows; elsewhere it reads once, few, many or a size class.

TRBV2	.	TRBJ2-6	.	TGTGCCAGCAGTGTAGACAGGAACTCTGGGGCCAACGTCCTGACTTTC	CASSVDRNSGANVLTF
TRBV27	.	TRBJ2-5	.	TGTGCCAGCAGTTTATGGGGCGAGGAGACCCAGTACTTC	CASSLWGEETQYF
TRBV4-3	.	TRBJ2-2	TRBD1	TGCGCCAGCAGCCAAGTTCAGGGGGCCTCCTACACCGGGGAGCTGTTTTTT	CASSQVQGASYTGELFF
TRBV4-1	few	TRBJ2-1	TRBD2	TGCGCCAGCAGCCAAGCCCTAGCGGGGGGTGATAATGAGCAGTTCTTC	CASSQALAGGDNEQFF
TRBV2	.	TRBJ2-2	TRBD1	TGTGCCAGCAGAAAGACAGGGGATTACACCGGGGAGCTGTTTTTT	CASRKTGDYTGELFF
TRBV29-1	once	TRBJ2-3	.	TGCAGCGTTGATCCACAGGGCAGAGATACGCAGTATTTT	CSVDPQGRDTQYF
TRBV5-1	.	TRBJ1-1	TRBD1	TGCGCCAGCAGCTTGTTGGGACAGGGAGGTGAAGCTTTCTTT	CASSLLGQGGEAFF
TRBV5-4	.	TRBJ1-1	.	TGTGCCAGCAGCGCCGTGACGAAGGGGGCTGAAGCTTTCTTT	CASSAVTKGAEAFF
TRBV10-3	.	TRBJ2-2	TRBD1	TGTGCCATCAGTGAGTTGAGGACAGGGGACACCGGGGAGCTGTTTTTT	CAISELRTGDTGELFF
TRBV18	.	TRBJ1-1	.	TGTGCCAGCTCACCACCGAGACAACACGACAGGTCGAACACTGAAGCTTTCTTT	CASSPPRQHDRSNTEAFF
TRBV2	.	TRBJ1-1	.	TGTGCCAGCAGTGTTTATTGGACAGAAAGGACTGAAGCTTTCTTT	CASSVYWTERTEAFF
TRBV6-4	few	TRBJ2-1	TRBD1	TGTGCCAGCCCACCCGGGACAGGACGCTACAATGAGCAGTTCTTC	CASPPGTGRYNEQFF
TRBV27	.	TRBJ2-3	TRBD1	TGTGCCAGCGGCAAACCAGGGGGCCGCACAGATACGCAGTATTTT	CASGKPGGRTDTQYF
TRBV5-5	once	TRBJ2-3	.	TGTGCCAGCAGCCCACGAGGTAGGGATACGCAGTATTTT	CASSPRGRDTQYF
TRBV10-3	.	TRBJ2-1	.	TGTGCCATCAGTGAGTCGATGGAGCATGAGCAGTTCTTC	CAISESMEHEQFF
TRBV6-1	.	TRBJ2-7	.	TGTGCCAGCAGATCGCAGGGTGGCTACGAGCAGTACTTC	CASRSQGGYEQYF
TRBV5-1	once	TRBJ2-7	.	TGCGCCAGCAGCTTGGACTCCAGGGAGGTCCATGGCGAGCAGTACTTC	CASSLDSREVHGEQYF
TRBV2	.	TRBJ1-2	.	TGTGCCAGCAGGGGAGGGGGCTACACCTTC	CASRGGGYTF
TRBV9	.	TRBJ2-4	TRBD2	TGTGCCAGCAGCCGTGGGGGCGGGGGGCCCCAAAACATTCAGTACTTC	CASSRGGGGPQNIQYF
TRBV29-1	.	TRBJ1-1	TRBD1	TGCAGCGTTGAAGGTGTCAGGGGGCGGACTGAAGCTTTCTTT	CSVEGVRGRTEAFF
TRBV7-9	.	TRBJ2-5	TRBD2	TGTGCCAGCAGCGACCCGGGGGGTGGGGAGACCCAGTACTTC	CASSDPGGGETQYF
TRBV5-4	once	TRBJ2-5	.	TGTGCCAGCAGCTTTAAACAGCTTCGACAGTACCAAGAGACCCAGTACTTC	CASSFKQLRQYQETQYF
TRBV27	.	TRBJ2-2	TRBD2	TGTGCCAGCAGTTTATCGCCTAGCGGGGCCACCGGGGAGCTGTTTTTT	CASSLSPSGATGELFF
TRBV11-2	.	TRBJ1-2	TRBD1	TGTGCCAGCAGCTTAGAGGCGGGACAGGAGGTTGTAGGCTATGGCTACACCTTC	CASSLEAGQEVVGYGYTF
TRBV13	.	TRBJ2-1	TRBD2	TGTGCCAGCAGCTTAGGCTTAGCGGGGGGGCAGTTCTTC	CASSLGLAGGQFF
TRBV5-5	.	TRBJ1-2	.	TGTGCCAGCTTCCCTCGGAATTCACAGGGCGGATATGGCTACACCTTC	CASFPRNSQGGYGYTF
TRBV4-1	.	TRBJ2-5	TRBD1	TGCGCCAGCAGCCAACAGGGACAGGGGGTCGGGGAGCAGTACTTC	CASSQQGQGVGEQYF
TRBV7-2	.	TRBJ1-3	.	TGTGCCAGCGGGATGACAGGACACACCATATATTTT	CASGMTGHTIYF